The 10 T cell receptor beta chains listed next were all sequenced from one sample in a study of cytomegalovirus exposure and HLA in healthy donors. The PCR contained 60 Vbeta and 13 Jbeta primers. The repertoire was sequenced with immunoSEQ multiplex PCR; TCRdb's copy has only in-frame clones and lacks some. Of roughly 160,000 clones listed, over 75% were seen once; the top ten hold over 11%. Material for sequencing was PBMCs. These receptors all come from a man in his fifties in good health and CMV-seropositive.

The gene calls are TRBV5-6 and TRBJ2-1; 7 bases line up with TRBD1. J gave up 0 bases and V 7 bases, and 1 base lay outside the gene matches. CDR3 length equals 13 residues. From germline, CDR1 is SGHDT and CDR2 YYEEEE. The chain's CDR3 is CASRQGSYNEQFF. The CDR3 DNA reads as TGTGCCAGCCGACAGGGCTCCTACAATGAGCAGTTCTTC.

The rearrangement links TRBV5-4 to TRBJ1-2; 11 bases are a match to TRBD1. This CDR3 spans 15 amino acids. The junction had 2 bases not matched to a gene; V was cut back by 0 bases and J by 4 bases. Germline CDR1 and CDR2: SGHNT and YYREEE (reference sequence). CDR3: CASSLGDRGAYGYTF. The CDR3 nucleotides are TGTGCCAGCAGCTTGGGGGACAGGGGGGCCTATGGCTACACCTTC. The variable domain in full, with the rest retrieved from reference TRBV5-4 and TRBJ1-2, is ETGVTQSPTHLIKTRGQQVTLRCSSQSGHNTVSWYQQALGQGPQFIFQYYREEENGRGNFPPRFSGLQFPNYSSELNVNALELDDSALYLCASSLGDRGAYGYTFGSGTRLTVV.

This clone was seen only a few times. The J gene is TRBJ2-3, the V gene TRBV10-3; D remains unclear. Between the trimmed V and J ends, which lost 4 bases and 4 bases, there was a span of 9 bases. The CDR3 consists of 13 residues. Germline CDR1 ENHRY, CDR2 SYGVKD. For the CDR3, the DNA is TGTGCCATCAGTGCAGATATGGCAGATACGCAGTATTTT. It yields the protein CAISADMADTQYF.

About this clone: One end of the junction varies from germline; a read error may be responsible. The gene calls are TRBV4-1 and TRBJ2-7, with 8 bases that match TRBD2. CDR1 and CDR2 from the germline V gene are MGHRA and YSYEKL. This CDR3 has 15 amino acids. The CDR3 coding sequence is TGCGTCAGCAGCCAAGAGAGCGGCGGGGGGCTGGAGCAGTACTTC. Translated: CVSSQESGGGLEQYF.

The chain has TRBV2 and TRBJ1-1, with D perhaps TRBD1 (5 bases). The V gene lost 2 bases and the J gene lost 1 base, with 14 bases spanning the gap. This CDR3 comprises 16 residues. Germline-derived CDR1 and CDR2 are SNHLY and FYNNEI. CDR3 in amino acids: CASSEIGQGGNTEAFF. CDR3 nucleotides: TGTGCCAGCAGTGAAATCGGGCAGGGTGGGAACACTGAAGCTTTCTTT.

This clone was detected only once. This rearrangement joins TRBV14 to TRBJ2-3, with TRBD2 matching 10 bases. Looked up from germline, CDR1 is SGHDN and CDR2 is FVKESK. Losses at the gene ends were 4 bases for V and 5 bases for J; bases not matched to a gene: 6. CDR3 length: 15 amino acids. The CDR3 nucleotides read TGTGCCAGCAGCCCGAGCGGGGGGGCCATAGATACGCAGTATTTT. Translated, it gives CASSPSGGAIDTQYF. The complete variable domain, with remaining parts taken from reference TRBV14 and TRBJ2-3, reads EAGVTQFPSHSVIEKGQTVTLRCDPISGHDNLYWYRRVMGKEIKFLLHFVKESKQDESGMPNNRFLAERTGGTYSTLKVQPAELEDSGVYFCASSPSGGAIDTQYFGPGTRLTVL.

J is TRBJ1-1 and V is TRBV9; D is possibly TRBD1 (6 bases). V was clipped by 3 bases and J by 1 base, with 13 bases between them. This CDR3 is 15 amino acids long. CDR1 and CDR2 from the germline V gene are SGDLS and YYNGEE. This chain's CDR3 is CASSEHTGQNTEAFF. The DNA of the CDR3 is TGTGCCAGCAGCGAGCATACAGGGCAGAACACTGAAGCTTTCTTT.

The gene calls are TRBV9 and TRBJ2-7, with D uncertain. The CDR3 is 15 residues long. V was trimmed by 0 bases and J by 5 bases, leaving 15 bases between them. Germline V gene data show CDR1 as SGDLS and CDR2 as YYNGEE. The CDR3 nucleotides are TGTGCCAGCAGCGTAGGCGAGACAAGAGTCAACGAGCAGTACTTC. Its translation: CASSVGETRVNEQYF.

The chain employs TRBV19 and TRBJ2-1; perhaps TRBD1 as D (5 bases). The germline V gene encodes CDR1 LNHDA and CDR2 SQIVND (reference sequence). This CDR3 is built from 13 residues. V shed 3 bases and J shed 4 bases, with 7 bases lying between them. The CDR3 reads CASSIRGYNEQFF. CDR3 DNA: TGTGCCAGTAGTATTAGGGGATACAATGAGCAGTTCTTC.

With respect to this clone: Other nucleotide sequences from this sample produce the same CDR3. The chain couples TRBV14 to TRBJ2-2; 7 nucleotides align to TRBD1. V was clipped by 5 bases and J by 5 bases; unmatched bases: 8. The germline V gene encodes CDR1 SGHDN and CDR2 FVKESK. The CDR3 has 15 amino acids. The CDR3 bases are TGTGCCAGCAGCGACAAACAGGGGTGGACCGGGGAGCTGTTTTTT. Translating gives CASSDKQGWTGELFF.